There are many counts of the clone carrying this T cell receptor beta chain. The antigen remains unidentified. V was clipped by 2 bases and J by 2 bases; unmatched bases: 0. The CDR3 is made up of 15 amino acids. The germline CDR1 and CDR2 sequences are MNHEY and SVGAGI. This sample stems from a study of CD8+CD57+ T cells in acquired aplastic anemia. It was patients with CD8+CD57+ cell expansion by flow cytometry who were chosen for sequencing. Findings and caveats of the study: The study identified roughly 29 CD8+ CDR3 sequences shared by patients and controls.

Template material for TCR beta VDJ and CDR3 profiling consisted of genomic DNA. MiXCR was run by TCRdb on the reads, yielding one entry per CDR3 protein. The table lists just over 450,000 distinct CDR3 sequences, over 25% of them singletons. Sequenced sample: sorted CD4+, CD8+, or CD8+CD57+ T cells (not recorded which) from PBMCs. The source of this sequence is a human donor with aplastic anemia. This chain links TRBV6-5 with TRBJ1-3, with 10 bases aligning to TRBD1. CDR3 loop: CASSYGTGAGNTIYF. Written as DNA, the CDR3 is TGTGCCAGCAGTTACGGGACAGGGGCTGGAAACACCATATATTTT.